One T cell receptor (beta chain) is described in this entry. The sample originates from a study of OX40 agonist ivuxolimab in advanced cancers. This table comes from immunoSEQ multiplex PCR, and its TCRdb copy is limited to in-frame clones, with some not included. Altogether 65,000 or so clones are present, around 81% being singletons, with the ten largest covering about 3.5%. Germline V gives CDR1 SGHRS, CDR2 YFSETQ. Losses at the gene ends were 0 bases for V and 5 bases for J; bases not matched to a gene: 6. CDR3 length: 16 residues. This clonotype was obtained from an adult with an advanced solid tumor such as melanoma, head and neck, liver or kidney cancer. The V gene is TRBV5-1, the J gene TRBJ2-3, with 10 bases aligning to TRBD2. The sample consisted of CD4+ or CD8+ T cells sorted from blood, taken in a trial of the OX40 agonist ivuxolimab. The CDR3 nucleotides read TGCGCCAGCAGCTTGGGTCCTAGCGGGAGTCGAGATACGCAGTATTTT. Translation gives CASSLGPSGSRDTQYF.